This T cell receptor (beta chain) was retrieved from a study of breast tumors, draining lymph nodes, adjacent tissues. Findings and caveats of the study: Tumor repertoires ranked between lymph nodes and nontumor tissue in diversity, with V and J gene preferences. Tumor T cell lymph node origin was a supported hypothesis, not proven. Tumor and nontumor repertoires were significantly more similar in luminal-like than in basal-like breast cancer.

Remarks on this clonotype: The antigen is undetermined.

MiXCR was run by TCRdb on the multiplex PCR reads, yielding one entry per CDR3 protein. Here the sample spans 200,000 to 300,000 distinct CDR3 sequences, 30% being singletons. The lymph nodes were axillary draining lymph nodes from breast cancer patients. This CDR3 spans 15 amino acids. Trimming removed 0 bases from V and 6 bases from J; junction bases left unmatched: 5. Germline V gives CDR1 SGHNT, CDR2 YENEEA. The sequenced sample consisted of axillary lymph node tissue. The clonotype was recovered from a female donor with breast cancer. Some clones in this sample may be carry-over from other donors' samples. The chain links TRBV11-3 to TRBJ2-1; 7 bases agree with TRBD2. This CDR3 reads CASSLDPRGSNEQFF. The CDR3 DNA reads as TGTGCCAGCAGCTTAGATCCCCGCGGGAGCAATGAGCAGTTCTTC.